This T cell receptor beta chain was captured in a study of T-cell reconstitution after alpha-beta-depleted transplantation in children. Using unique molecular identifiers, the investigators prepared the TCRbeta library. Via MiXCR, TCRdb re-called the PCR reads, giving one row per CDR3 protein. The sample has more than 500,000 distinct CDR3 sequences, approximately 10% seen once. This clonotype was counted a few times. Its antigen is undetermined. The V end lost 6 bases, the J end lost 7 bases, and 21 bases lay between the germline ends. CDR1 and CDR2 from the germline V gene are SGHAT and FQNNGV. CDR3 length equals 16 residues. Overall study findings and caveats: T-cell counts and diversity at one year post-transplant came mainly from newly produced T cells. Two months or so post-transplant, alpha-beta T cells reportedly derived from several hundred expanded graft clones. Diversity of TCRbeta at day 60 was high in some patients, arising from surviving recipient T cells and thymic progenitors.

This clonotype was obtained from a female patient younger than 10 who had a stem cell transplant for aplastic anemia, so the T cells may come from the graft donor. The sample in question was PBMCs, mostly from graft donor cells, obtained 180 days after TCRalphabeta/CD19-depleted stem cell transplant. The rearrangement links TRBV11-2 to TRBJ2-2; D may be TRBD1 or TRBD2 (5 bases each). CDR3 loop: CASSRRPGQVGGELFF. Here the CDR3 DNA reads TGTGCCAGCAGTCGACGTCCGGGGCAGGTGGGCGGGGAGCTGTTTTTT.